The entry below gives a single TCR beta chain sequence along with its context. The sample holds many counts of this clonotype. What this receptor recognizes is not known. Per-nucleotide qualities are absent, and no much larger clonotype sits a single base away. Library prep was done by 5' RACE. Sequencing relied on an Illumina HiSeq 2500. A second PCR of roughly 7 to 12 cycles was run with a J-beta primer mix and a sample-barcoded 5' primer. A unique molecular identifier was introduced onto each TCR beta cDNA molecule by a template-switch 5' adaptor carrying 12 random nucleotides. Each sample yielded at least 3 million CDR3-containing paired-end reads. First-strand cDNA was synthesized from all RNA with the Mint cDNA synthesis kit, primed by a TRBC-specific oligonucleotide. Following uracil-DNA glycosylase treatment, a first 18-cycle PCR with universal primers M1SS and BC2_uni_R was performed on all cDNA. In the original analysis: Each sample was normalized by randomly selecting 1 million high-quality reads, each carrying a distinct molecular identifier. Instead of being binned into consensus sequences, reads with shared molecular identifiers were discarded. MiTCR, set to a Q25 quality threshold and the strictest error-elimination algorithm, was used for CDR3 identification, clonotype clustering and error correction. A nonparametric unseen species model using Euler transformation provided a lower-bound estimate of total TCR beta diversity. TCRdb reprocessed the public reads (quality trimming at Q25 with fastp, clone calling with MiXCR) and kept in-frame beta chains. Rows are combined by CDR3 protein, so each entry shows the most common genes and DNA. TCRdb's processing, not the authors' own work, is the source of the V and J calls. The sample table records some 900,000 distinct CDR3 sequences; more than 25% of these occur just once. The ten largest clones take up 15% to 20% of the sample.

Systemically healthy Caucasian individuals from Russia, some 36 in total and aged roughly 6 to 95 years, were included as donors. Each donor gave around 9.5 milliliters of peripheral blood, collected into EDTA-treated Vacutainer tubes. Ficoll-Paque density-gradient centrifugation was used to isolate PBMCs, with at least 7 million per sample. Total RNA was extracted from PBMCs with Trizol reagent, with at least 6 micrograms obtained per sample. For every donor, flow cytometry on a PBMC aliquot measured the percentage of naive CD45RAhigh/CD27high T cells. This sample is part of a study of blood T cells in healthy people across ages (dated by TCRdb to between 2015 and 2016). Concerning the study at large: Template switching captured roughly one uniquely barcoded TCR beta cDNA molecule per two T cells in model experiments. To track age-related changes in TCR beta repertoire diversity, the study relied on deep sequencing normalized with unique cDNA molecular identifiers. The donors were split into four age groups: young (average around 15 years), middle-aged (about 40), aged (over 55) and long-lived (under 90). To avoid experimental bias, donors of different ages were spread randomly across the sequencing lanes. The study analyzed two additional independent replicas of 1 million unique cDNA reads from the same blood draw for two donors, one aged 18 to 29 and one aged 80 or older.

The paper's findings and limits, for the study overall: A strong correlation was found between observed TCR beta diversity and the percentage of naive T cells measured by flow cytometry. Donor CMV infection status was unknown, potentially confounding age-related changes in expanded clonotypes. Estimates of total diversity based on one million sequenced T cells were considered lower bounds and underestimates. Since profiling was done on bulk unsorted PBMCs, naive and antigen-experienced compartments could not be conclusively compared. Observed TCR beta diversity per million T cells fell roughly linearly with age, and a significant reduction was already apparent by age roughly 40. Compared with the aged group, more naive CD4+ T cells, fewer expanded clones and increased TCR diversity were shown by the long-lived group, suggesting age selection.

The CDR3 sequence holds 15 residues, the cysteine and phenylalanine included. Just CDR3 DNA is preserved here, 45 bases in frame from base 1. Sequences MNHNY (CDR1) and SVGAGI (CDR2) are obtained from the germline V gene (reference sequence). Germline trimming: 5 bases from V, 8 bases from J; junction bases outside gene matches: 7. The sequence is built from TRBV6-6 and TRBJ2-1; TRBD2 agrees with 12 junctional bases. The receptor was isolated from a woman of 80 years or more in good health. The sequencing input was blood. The bases read TGTGCCAGCAGTCGGACTAGCGGGGACGGCGATGAGCAGTTCTTC. Its protein is CASSRTSGDGDEQFF.